The clone carrying this T cell receptor (beta chain) was recorded at least ten times. Its cognate antigen is unknown. This record belongs to a study of read filtering for tumor transcriptome and immune sequencing. The wider study: By R-ISS, stages I, II and III held approximately 8, 16 and 7 patients. DNase treatment preceded whole-transcriptome library preparation. Study-level findings and limits: Dropping single-read clonotypes raised IR-seq and RNA-seq shared-clonotype correlation.

V shed 7 bases and J shed 4 bases, with 10 bases lying between them. This CDR3 spans 12 amino acids. The library was built from roughly 400 ng RNA with molecular barcoded adaptors for alpha/delta and beta/gamma chains. TCRdb re-derived calls from the reads in MiXCR, one entry per CDR3 protein. Of about 15,000 distinct CDR3 sequences in the sample, about 20% were seen once. The receptor's source is a donor at least 40 years old with multiple myeloma. This chain uses TRBV12-3 or TRBV12-4 with TRBJ1-2, with D possibly matching TRBD1 (5 bases). Sequences were obtained from a population of CD138-negative cells sorted from bone marrow. CDR3 loop: CASTLGPYGYTF. Here the CDR3 DNA reads TGTGCCAGCACCCTGGGGCCCTATGGCTACACCTTC.